This T cell receptor (beta chain) was sequenced during a study of beta chain features in type 1 diabetes (dated 2018 in TCRdb). About the investigation overall: Patients and healthy donors did not differ in mean age, gender distribution, total cell number or subset yield. Naive and central memory subsets were obtained from all 30 or so donors, but regulatory and stem cell-like memory subsets were isolated from only 8 patients and about eight healthy donors. A total of under 120,000,000 sorted cells were examined across all samples, and RNA yield correlated strongly with the number of cells per subset. The study compared TCRB repertoires of sorted circulating CD4+ T cell subsets between recently diagnosed type 1 diabetes patients and matched healthy donors.

Comments on this clone: The antigen it binds to is not known. No qualities accompany the bases; no much larger clone lies one base away.

V was cut back by 3 bases and J by 7 bases, leaving a gap of 16 bases between them. CDR1 and CDR2, looked up from the germline V gene (reference sequence), are LNHDA and SQIVND. Measured from the cysteine to the phenylalanine, the CDR3 is 15 residues long. The DNA shown is the 45-base CDR3, in frame from base 1. Each donor gave one peripheral blood draw, approximately 110 mL on average, collected into heparinised tubes. A BD FACSAria II and a panel including CD45RO, CCR7, CD25, CD127, CD95 and CD27 were used to sort naive, central memory, regulatory and stem cell-like memory CD4+ T cells. Every sorted population had a purity above 95%. PBMCs were separated immediately by Lymphoprep density gradient centrifugation and were stained directly, without being cultured. So that batch effects would be minimized, each experiment stained and sorted samples in pairs, pairing one healthy donor with one patient.

Overall study results and their limits: Because small numbers of individuals were included in the HLA sub-analyses, any influence of HLA type on TCRB rearrangement was left unresolved. Naive, central memory and regulatory TCRB repertoires appeared to be more alike among patients than among healthy donors. Sequencing cDNA rather than genomic DNA could over-represent highly expressing activated cells, although activation and CD3 levels did not differ between groups. In all four CD4+ subsets, TCRB CDR3 length was moderately but significantly shorter in type 1 diabetes patients. At VDJ recombination sites, patients with type 1 diabetes made fewer insertions and deleted more nucleotides, a pattern implying thymic rearrangement abnormalities. PCR may preferentially amplify shorter templates, but because patient and control samples were amplified and corrected together, any resulting skew would affect both groups equally.

The High Capacity cDNA Reverse Transcription Kit was used to reverse transcribe all of the isolated RNA, meaning that expressed TCRB transcripts were what got sequenced. Naive, central memory and regulatory T cell samples underwent deep immunoSEQ sequencing, averaging about 3.3 million total reads per sample. Sorted cells were lysed in RLT buffer and RNA was extracted with DNase-treated RNeasy Micro or Mini kits, depending on cell number. Each cell subset was processed on its own to prevent cross-contamination, while patient and healthy donor samples were processed together. TCRB sequences were amplified from cDNA with the immunoSEQ multiplex PCR, producing 87-bp fragments spanning the CDR3 region. The amplicons were sequenced using the Illumina HiSeq platform. From the authors' description of their analysis: PCR bias was computationally corrected using synthetic template baselines, reads within Hamming distance 2 were collapsed, and singletons that could not be merged were discarded. Reads were aligned to IMGT to assign V, D and J genes, CDR3 length, and insertions or deletions at six rearrangement sites. Within each subset, clonotype counts were normalized to sorted cell number, and only after that were true diversity and Gini coefficients computed with the tcR R package. Repertoire sharing was quantified using the overlap coefficient calculated on TCRB nucleotide sequences. Out-of-frame TCRB sequences from naive cells were analyzed to stand in for the pre-selection repertoire. TCRdb retrieved this table from immuneACCESS and kept in-frame rearrangements only. Not all clones are present; in checked studies, unresolved V genes account for under half, and no reason is known for the remainder. V and J calls and clone size are those listed in that table; D and trimming were worked out from the DNA. Present in this sample are some 230,000 clones, 9% to 10% of which were seen just once. The top ten clonotypes cover under 0.045% of the sample.

This chain joins TRBV19 to TRBJ2-1; 6 matching bases give a weak D call of TRBD2. Sequenced: naive CD4+ T cells from blood. The cell subset or site label, read with the paper, signifies: true naive CD4+ T cells. The source is a woman younger than 30 in good health. The DNA is as follows: TGTGCCAGTAGTATGGGCGGGGCAGGAGGAAATGAGCAGTTCTTC. Its protein product is CASSMGGAGGNEQFF.